These T cell receptor beta chains were read from a single sample in a study of somatic mutations in cytotoxic T cells in rheumatoid arthritis. The assay was immunoSEQ multiplex PCR, and TCRdb's table has in-frame clones only and misses some. The sample consists of some 10,000 clones, 70% to 85% of them appearing once. The sequencing sample was made of CD8+ T cells sorted from blood. Receptor source: a woman aged 55-70 years with rheumatoid arthritis. Each CDR3 is given with its conserved first and last residue. Fields, in order: J gene, V gene, D gene, clone size, CDR3 DNA, CDR3 protein. A D gene is named only where the DNA matches it firmly. Some rows have no size entry. The others give once, few or many, or a class for an expanded clone.

J gene: TRBJ2-5; V gene: TRBV7-9; D gene: .; clone size: once; CDR3 DNA: TGTGCCAGCAGCCCCAGGGTTGCGGAACAAGAGACCCAGTACTTC; CDR3 protein: CASSPRVAEQETQYF
J gene: TRBJ2-3; V gene: TRBV6-1; D gene: .; clone size: .; CDR3 DNA: TGTGCCAGCAGTGAAGAATTGGGCAGAGATACGCAGTATTTT; CDR3 protein: CASSEELGRDTQYF
J gene: TRBJ1-1; V gene: TRBV5-4; D gene: .; clone size: .; CDR3 DNA: TGTGCCAGCAGCTTGGGAGGCGGGAACACTGAAGCTTTCTTT; CDR3 protein: CASSLGGGNTEAFF
J gene: TRBJ2-3; V gene: TRBV27; D gene: .; clone size: once; CDR3 DNA: TGTGCCAGCAGTTTAAGACAGCCCGCAGATACGCAGTATTTT; CDR3 protein: CASSLRQPADTQYF
J gene: TRBJ2-1; V gene: TRBV28; D gene: TRBD2; clone size: .; CDR3 DNA: TGTGCCAGCAGTTTACACCACGGGACTAGCGGGAGTAGGATAGGCAATGAGCAGTTCTTC; CDR3 protein: CASSLHHGTSGSRIGNEQFF
J gene: TRBJ1-5; V gene: TRBV27; D gene: .; clone size: .; CDR3 DNA: TGTGCCAGCGGCCCGAGGGCCGATCAGCCCCAGCATTTT; CDR3 protein: CASGPRADQPQHF
J gene: TRBJ2-2; V gene: TRBV13; D gene: TRBD1; clone size: once; CDR3 DNA: TGTGCCAGCAGCCAGGGGGCCGGGGAGCTGTTTTTT; CDR3 protein: CASSQGAGELFF
J gene: TRBJ2-1; V gene: TRBV4-2; D gene: .; clone size: few; CDR3 DNA: TGTGCCAGCAGCCCCCGGGGGACTACAGGGGGATACAATGAGCAGTTCTTC; CDR3 protein: CASSPRGTTGGYNEQFF
J gene: TRBJ2-2; V gene: TRBV30; D gene: .; clone size: .; CDR3 DNA: TGTGCCTTCAGGGATAACACCGGGGAGCTGTTTTTT; CDR3 protein: CAFRDNTGELFF
J gene: TRBJ2-1; V gene: TRBV2; D gene: .; clone size: .; CDR3 DNA: TGTGCCAGCAGTCCGGACTCTTACAATGAGCAGTTCTTC; CDR3 protein: CASSPDSYNEQFF
J gene: TRBJ2-7; V gene: TRBV27; D gene: .; clone size: .; CDR3 DNA: TGTGCCAGCAGTTTTATTCGGGACGGGGGTGGGGAGCAGTACTTC; CDR3 protein: CASSFIRDGGGEQYF
J gene: TRBJ2-7; V gene: TRBV6-4; D gene: .; clone size: .; CDR3 DNA: TGTGCCAGCAGTGTCGGAACAGGGTCCTCCTACGAGCAGTACTTC; CDR3 protein: CASSVGTGSSYEQYF
J gene: TRBJ2-5; V gene: TRBV4-1; D gene: .; clone size: .; CDR3 DNA: TGCGCCAGCAGCCATTTACAGGGAAGTTCCTACGAACAGTACTTC; CDR3 protein: CASSHLQGSSYEQYF
J gene: TRBJ2-3; V gene: TRBV10-2; D gene: .; clone size: .; CDR3 DNA: TGCGCCAGCAGTGGTACTAGTCGCGCAGATACGCAGTATTTT; CDR3 protein: CASSGTSRADTQYF
J gene: TRBJ2-2; V gene: TRBV30; D gene: TRBD1; clone size: .; CDR3 DNA: TGTGCCTGGAGTGCCATATCTGACAGGGTCACCGGGGAGCTGTTTTTT; CDR3 protein: CAWSAISDRVTGELFF
J gene: TRBJ1-6; V gene: TRBV5-1; D gene: .; clone size: .; CDR3 DNA: TGCGCCAGCAGCCCCCACGGACAGTCACCCCTCCACTTT; CDR3 protein: CASSPHGQSPLHF
J gene: TRBJ2-3; V gene: TRBV7-2; D gene: TRBD1; clone size: .; CDR3 DNA: TGTGCCAGCAGCTTAGGACAGGGGATCACAGATACGCAGTATTTT; CDR3 protein: CASSLGQGITDTQYF
J gene: TRBJ1-2; V gene: TRBV12-5; D gene: .; clone size: .; CDR3 DNA: TGTGCTAGTGGTTTTCATACTGTCGGACAGCACTATGGCTACACCTTC; CDR3 protein: CASGFHTVGQHYGYTF
J gene: TRBJ2-7; V gene: TRBV7-9; D gene: .; clone size: .; CDR3 DNA: TGTGCCAGCAGCCAGGAGGGGCGGGACGAGCAGTACTTC; CDR3 protein: CASSQEGRDEQYF